This record concerns one T cell receptor (beta chain) sequence. This record comes from a study of CD8+ T cells in alopecia areata. cDNA prepared by RNA extraction and subsequent reverse transcription served as the template for sequencing. The repertoire was sequenced with immunoSEQ multiplex PCR; TCRdb's copy has only in-frame clones and lacks some. This sample carries 120,000 or so clones, approximately 57% of them seen once, and the ten largest clones take 5% to 7%. This CDR3 region has 15 residues. V lost 3 bases to trimming and J lost 1 base, with 10 bases between them. Germline lookup yields CDR1 KGHSH and CDR2 LQKENI. Stated treatment: oral pan-JAK inhibitor, 5-10 mg twice daily.

The source material was CD4+ T cells sorted from blood, sampled at week 4, from a patient treated with tofacitinib. The TCR was taken from a human donor with alopecia areata. V and J are TRBV18 and TRBJ2-1; the D is unclear. The CDR3 bases are TGTGCCAGCTCACCGAACAAGGCGTCCTACAATGAGCAGTTCTTC. Its translation: CASSPNKASYNEQFF.